These 14 T cell receptor beta chains share one sample of origin, sequenced in a study of blood T cell repertoires in COVID-19. The method was immunoSEQ multiplex PCR; TCRdb's version includes in-frame clones alone and lacks a portion of them. The table has about 170,000 clones, about nine tenths seen once. The material sequenced was peripheral blood. The receptors originated from a man aged 65-85 years with acute or convalescent COVID-19.

This clone was counted a few times. The chain combines TRBV10-3 with TRBJ2-7; D is perhaps TRBD1 (5 bases). The germline V gene has CDR1 ENHRY and CDR2 SYGVKD. This CDR3 spans 13 amino acids. Trimming removed 8 bases from V and 2 bases from J, with 13 bases in between. CDR3 coding DNA: TGTGCCATCCAGCAGACAGAAACCTACGAGCAGTACTTC. It translates to CAIQQTETYEQYF.

The gene calls are TRBV3-1 (or the pseudogene TRBV3-2) and TRBJ2-3; perhaps TRBD1 as D (6 bases). The ends were cut back, 6 bases at V and 3 bases at J, with 13 bases in the middle. The germline gives CDR1 LGHDT, CDR2 YNNKEL (reference sequence). The CDR3 runs to 14 residues. CDR3 bases: TGTGCCAGCAGACCCCTCGGACAGACAGATACGCAGTATTTT. Translation gives CASRPLGQTDTQYF.

The rearrangement links TRBV7-3 to TRBJ2-3; 9 bases fit TRBD2. Germline-derived CDR1 and CDR2 are SGHTA and FQGTGA. The CDR3 spans 16 residues. V gave up 5 bases and J gave up 0 bases; unmatched junction bases: 6. The CDR3 here is CASSLRLAESTDTQYF. The DNA for the CDR3 is TGTGCCAGCAGCCTCCGACTAGCGGAAAGCACAGATACGCAGTATTTT.

The chain combines TRBV5-1 with TRBJ1-4; the D is unclear. CDR3 length: 16 amino acids. The germline V and J ends were trimmed by 3 bases and 3 bases, with 15 bases remaining between them. CDR1 and CDR2 (germline): SGHRS, YFSETQ. The DNA of the CDR3 is TGCGCCAGCAGCTGGGGATACTGGACTGCTAATGAAAAACTGTTTTTT. Translation: CASSWGYWTANEKLFF.

V is TRBV7-2 and J is TRBJ2-3, with a possible D match to TRBD1 (6 bases). This CDR3 region has 16 residues. V was cut by 1 base and J by 5 bases, with 16 bases left in between. Germline CDR1 is SGHTA and CDR2 is FQGNSA. CDR3: CASSLVSGVDVDTQYF. CDR3 bases: TGTGCCAGCAGCTTAGTGTCAGGGGTGGATGTAGATACGCAGTATTTT.

This clone came up a few times. The chain employs TRBV4-3 and TRBJ1-1, with D tentatively TRBD1 (6 bases). The V and J ends lost 0 bases and 10 bases respectively, with 12 bases between them. CDR1 and CDR2 from the germline V gene are LGHNA and YSLEER. This CDR3 comprises 13 residues. DNA for the CDR3: TGCGCCAGCAGCCAAGAGTTTGGCAGGGGAGCTTTCTTT. It codes for CASSQEFGRGAFF.

The chain recombines TRBV5-1 with TRBJ1-4; D is ambiguous. The V and J ends lost 4 bases and 5 bases respectively, with 15 bases between them. The length of the CDR3 is 15 residues. Germline CDR1 is SGHRS and CDR2 is YFSETQ. For the CDR3, the DNA is TGCGCCAGCAGCGGCGGCCGGATCGGAAATGAAAAACTGTTTTTT. Translating it yields CASSGGRIGNEKLFF.

The genes are TRBV6-5 and TRBJ1-2, with a possible D match to TRBD1 (6 bases). The germline V gene has CDR1 MNHEY and CDR2 SVGAGI. The CDR3 covers 13 residues. Between the trimmed V and J ends, which lost 7 bases and 12 bases, there was a span of 21 bases. For the CDR3, the DNA is TGTGCCAGCACCTATAACCGGGACAACTCGGACACCTTC. Translation gives CASTYNRDNSDTF.

This chain connects TRBV19 to TRBJ2-7, with 8 bases aligning to TRBD1. In germline, CDR1 is LNHDA, CDR2 SQIVND (reference sequence). The trim removed 5 bases at V and 6 bases at J, leaving 12 bases unmatched. The CDR3 length is 15 residues. The CDR3 protein is CASSPGQGRVGEQYF. The CDR3 coding sequence is TGTGCCAGTAGTCCCGGACAGGGAAGGGTTGGCGAGCAGTACTTC.

The gene calls are TRBV18 and TRBJ1-4, with 9 positions matching TRBD1. The CDR3 loop spans 15 amino acids. The ends lost 6 bases at V and 0 bases at J; junction bases unmatched: 2. Germline V gene lookup returns CDR1 KGHSH and CDR2 LQKENI. The CDR3 loop reads CASSGQGPTNEKLFF. The CDR3 DNA reads as TGTGCCAGCTCGGGACAGGGCCCAACTAATGAAAAACTGTTTTTT.

This clone was recorded once. The chain couples TRBV5-4 to TRBJ2-1; a weak D match, TRBD2 (6 bases). Trimming removed 0 bases at V and 4 bases at J, with 11 bases between. The CDR3 spans 15 residues. The V gene's germline CDR1 is SGHNT and CDR2 YYREEE (reference sequence). CDR3 sequence: CASSLAGERYNEQFF. The CDR3 region has the DNA TGTGCCAGCAGCTTGGCGGGAGAACGATACAATGAGCAGTTCTTC.

V and J are TRBV5-4 and TRBJ2-7; 12 bases agree with TRBD2. V lost 4 bases to trimming and J lost 6 bases; unmatched junction nucleotides: 2. Per germline, CDR1 SGHNT and CDR2 YYREEE (reference sequence). There are 13 residues in the CDR3. The CDR3 sequence is CASSPTSGGEQYF. CDR3 nucleotides: TGTGCCAGCAGCCCGACTAGCGGGGGCGAGCAGTACTTC. The whole variable domain, remainder taken from reference TRBV5-4 and TRBJ2-7, is ETGVTQSPTHLIKTRGQQVTLRCSSQSGHNTVSWYQQALGQGPQFIFQYYREEENGRGNFPPRFSGLQFPNYSSELNVNALELDDSALYLCASSPTSGGEQYFGPGTRLTVT.

The rearrangement joins TRBV14 to TRBJ1-1, with a tentative D call TRBD1 (5 bases). V lost 2 bases, J lost 4 bases, and 14 bases lay in between. Germline CDR1 reads SGHDN; CDR2 reads FVKESK. This CDR3 spans 15 amino acids. The CDR3: CASSQRGGRSTEAFF. CDR3 DNA sequence: TGTGCCAGCAGCCAAAGGGGTGGACGGTCCACTGAAGCTTTCTTT.

The chain employs TRBV14 and TRBJ1-2; perhaps TRBD1 as D (6 bases). The germline V gene encodes CDR1 SGHDN and CDR2 FVKESK. V was cut by 2 bases and J by 10 bases, with 17 bases left in between. CDR3 length: 14 residues. Here the CDR3 reads CASSQLTGEGDYTF. The CDR3 DNA reads TGTGCCAGCAGCCAACTGACAGGAGAAGGGGACTACACCTTC.